This T cell receptor (beta chain) was recorded in a study of cytomegalovirus exposure and HLA in healthy donors. Regarding this clone: Antigen specificity is unknown.

PCR involved 60 Vbeta and 13 Jbeta primers. The protocol was immunoSEQ multiplex PCR, while the TCRdb copy is restricted to in-frame clones and leaves out a portion. The sample holds under 200,000 clones; almost 85% are singletons and the top ten take about 0.37%. The CDR3 spans 18 residues. Germline loops: CDR1 SGDLS, CDR2 YYNGEE. V dropped 0 bases and J dropped 2; count of bases not matched to a gene: 12. Whole-study findings and limits: Rarity characterized most TCR sequences, yet some public TCRs appeared in many donors. Being productive about 90% or about 30% of the time was typical of most TCR beta V segments in an earlier analysis. A later analysis showed HLA-associated TCR beta chains outstripping equally common others in clonal expansion.

The sample comprised PBMCs. The chain uses TRBV9 and TRBJ2-7; 9 bases map to TRBD2. The TCR was taken from a boy between 2 and 10 years old in good health and CMV-seronegative. CDR3 sequence reads: CASSVGASGISLPYEQYF. In nucleotides, the CDR3 is TGTGCCAGCAGCGTAGGTGCTAGCGGGATCTCTCTTCCCTACGAGCAGTACTTC.